This T cell receptor beta chain was identified during a study of radiotherapy plus CTLA-4 blockade in lung cancer. The CDR3 totals 13 residues. Trimming removed 5 bases from V and 5 bases from J; junction bases left unmatched: 5. Germline CDR1 is LNHDA and CDR2 is SQIVND (reference sequence). Study results and caveats: Tumor-origin TCR clones grew in blood after radiotherapy plus ipilimumab.

This table comes from immunoSEQ multiplex PCR, and its TCRdb copy is limited to in-frame clones, with some not included. The repertoire has more than 75,000 clones, about four fifths of them found once; the top ten carry around 3%. Note on this clone: No antigen is known for it.

This TCR was recovered from a human donor with non-small cell lung cancer who had a partial response to radiotherapy plus ipilimumab. Some clones in this sample may be carry-over from other donors' samples. The chain couples TRBV19 to TRBJ2-5; 7 bases are shared with TRBD1. Sequencing was performed on peripheral blood, taken from a patient treated with radiotherapy plus ipilimumab. The CDR3 reads CASSEQGWETQYF. CDR3 DNA: TGTGCCAGTAGTGAACAGGGGTGGGAGACCCAGTACTTC.